This T cell receptor beta chain was recovered during a study of blood T cell repertoires in COVID-19. Participant age was roughly 18 to 90 years, and participants resided in approximately 24 US areas. Participants' own reports of clinical history determined their cohort assignment. Sequenced by immunoSEQ multiplex PCR; TCRdb stores in-frame clones only, minus some. The sample includes around 390,000 clones, around 87% of them seen just once. The clonotype originates from a woman aged 50 to 60 who had recovered from COVID-19. The sample consisted of PBMCs or T cells enriched from blood (not recorded which).

This CDR3 is CASSLQGNTGELFF. The CDR3 DNA is TGCGCCAGCAGCTTACAGGGGAACACCGGGGAGCTGTTTTTT. The J gene is TRBJ2-2, the V gene TRBV5-1; possibly TRBD1 for D (6 bases). Trimming shortened V by 2 bases and J by 1 base, and 6 bases separated the two germline ends. From germline, CDR1 is SGHRS and CDR2 YFSETQ. CDR3 length: 14 amino acids.